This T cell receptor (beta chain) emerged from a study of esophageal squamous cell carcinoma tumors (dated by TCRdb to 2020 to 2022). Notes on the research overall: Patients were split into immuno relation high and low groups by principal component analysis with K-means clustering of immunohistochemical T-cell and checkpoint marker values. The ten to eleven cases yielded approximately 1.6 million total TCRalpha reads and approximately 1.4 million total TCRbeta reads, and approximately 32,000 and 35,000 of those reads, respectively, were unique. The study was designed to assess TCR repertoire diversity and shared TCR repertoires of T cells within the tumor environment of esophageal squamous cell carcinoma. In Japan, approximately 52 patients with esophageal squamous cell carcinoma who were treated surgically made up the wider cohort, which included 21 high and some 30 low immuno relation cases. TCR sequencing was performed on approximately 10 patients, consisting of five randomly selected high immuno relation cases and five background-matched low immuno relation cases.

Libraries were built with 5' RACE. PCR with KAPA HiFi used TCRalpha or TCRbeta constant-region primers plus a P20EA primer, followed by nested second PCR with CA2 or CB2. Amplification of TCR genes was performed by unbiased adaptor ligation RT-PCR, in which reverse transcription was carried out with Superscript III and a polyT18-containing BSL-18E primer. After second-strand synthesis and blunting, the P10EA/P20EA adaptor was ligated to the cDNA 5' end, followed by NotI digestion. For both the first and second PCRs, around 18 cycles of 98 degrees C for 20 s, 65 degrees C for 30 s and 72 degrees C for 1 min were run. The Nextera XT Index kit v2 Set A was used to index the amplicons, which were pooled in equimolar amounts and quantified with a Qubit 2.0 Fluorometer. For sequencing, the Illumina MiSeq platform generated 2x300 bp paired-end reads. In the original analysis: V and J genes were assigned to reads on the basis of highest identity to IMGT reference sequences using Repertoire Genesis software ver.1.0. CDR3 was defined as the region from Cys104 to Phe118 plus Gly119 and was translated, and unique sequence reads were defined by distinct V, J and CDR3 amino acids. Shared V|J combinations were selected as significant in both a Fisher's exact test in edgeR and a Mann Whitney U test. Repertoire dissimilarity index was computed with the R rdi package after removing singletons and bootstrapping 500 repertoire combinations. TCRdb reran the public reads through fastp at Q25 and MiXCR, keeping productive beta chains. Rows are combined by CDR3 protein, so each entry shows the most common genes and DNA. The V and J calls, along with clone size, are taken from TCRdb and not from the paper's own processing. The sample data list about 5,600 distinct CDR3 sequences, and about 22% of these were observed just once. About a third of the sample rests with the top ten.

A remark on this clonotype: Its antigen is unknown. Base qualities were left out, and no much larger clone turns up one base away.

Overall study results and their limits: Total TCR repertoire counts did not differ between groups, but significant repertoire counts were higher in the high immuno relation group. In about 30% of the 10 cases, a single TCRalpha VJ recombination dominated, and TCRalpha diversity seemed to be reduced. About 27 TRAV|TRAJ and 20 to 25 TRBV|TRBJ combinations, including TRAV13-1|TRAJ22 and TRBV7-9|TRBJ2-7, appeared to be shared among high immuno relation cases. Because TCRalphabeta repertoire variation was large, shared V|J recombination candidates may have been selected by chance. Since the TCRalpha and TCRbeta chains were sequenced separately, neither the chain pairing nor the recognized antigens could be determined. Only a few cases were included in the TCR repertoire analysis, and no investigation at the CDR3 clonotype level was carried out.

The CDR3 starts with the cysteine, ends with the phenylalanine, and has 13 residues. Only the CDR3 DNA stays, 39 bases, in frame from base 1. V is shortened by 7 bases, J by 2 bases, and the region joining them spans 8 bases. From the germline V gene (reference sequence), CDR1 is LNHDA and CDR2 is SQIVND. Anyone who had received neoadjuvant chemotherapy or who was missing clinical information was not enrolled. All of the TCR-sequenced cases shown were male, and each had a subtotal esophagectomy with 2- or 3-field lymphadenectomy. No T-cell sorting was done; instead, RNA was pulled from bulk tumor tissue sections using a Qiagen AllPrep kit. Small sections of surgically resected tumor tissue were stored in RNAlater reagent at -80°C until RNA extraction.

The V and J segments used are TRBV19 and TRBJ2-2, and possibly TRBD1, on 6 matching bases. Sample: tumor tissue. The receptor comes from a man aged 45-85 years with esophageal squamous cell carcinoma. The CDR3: CASNRVNTGELFF. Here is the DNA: TGTGCCAGTAACAGGGTAAACACCGGGGAGCTGTTTTTT.